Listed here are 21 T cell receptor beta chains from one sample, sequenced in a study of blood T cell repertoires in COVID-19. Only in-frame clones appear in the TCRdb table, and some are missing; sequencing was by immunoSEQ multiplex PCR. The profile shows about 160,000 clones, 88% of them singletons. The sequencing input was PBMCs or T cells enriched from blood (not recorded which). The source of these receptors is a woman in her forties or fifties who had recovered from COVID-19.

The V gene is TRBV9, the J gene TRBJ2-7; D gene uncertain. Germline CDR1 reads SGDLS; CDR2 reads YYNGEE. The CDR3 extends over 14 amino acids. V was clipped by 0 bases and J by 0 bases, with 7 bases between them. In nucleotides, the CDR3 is TGTGCCAGCAGCGTAGGGGCTGACTCCTACGAGCAGTACTTC. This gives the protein CASSVGADSYEQYF.

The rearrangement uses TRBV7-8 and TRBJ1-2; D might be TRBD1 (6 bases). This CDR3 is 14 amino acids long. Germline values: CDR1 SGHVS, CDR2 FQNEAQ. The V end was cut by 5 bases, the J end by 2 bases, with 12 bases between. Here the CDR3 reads CASSSSQGNYGYTF. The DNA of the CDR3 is TGTGCCAGCAGCAGTTCCCAGGGGAACTATGGCTACACCTTC. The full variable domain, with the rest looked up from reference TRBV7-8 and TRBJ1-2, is GAGVSQSPRYKVAKRGQDVALRCDPISGHVSLFWYQQALGQGPEFLTYFQNEAQLDKSGLPSDRFFAERPEGSVSTLKIQRTQQEDSAVYLCASSSSQGNYGYTFGSGTRLTVV.

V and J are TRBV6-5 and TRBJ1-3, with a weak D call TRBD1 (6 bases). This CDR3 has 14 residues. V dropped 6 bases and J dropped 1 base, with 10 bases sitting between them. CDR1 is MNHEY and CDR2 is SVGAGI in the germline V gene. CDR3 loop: CASRSRGSGNTIYF. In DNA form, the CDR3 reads TGTGCCAGCAGGTCCAGGGGTTCTGGAAACACCATATATTTT.

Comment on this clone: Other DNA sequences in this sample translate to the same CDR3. CDR3 sequence reads: CASSLPGNYGYTF. The CDR3 nucleotides read TGTGCCAGCAGTTTACCGGGGAACTATGGCTACACCTTC. The chain couples TRBV12-3 or TRBV12-4 to TRBJ1-2; D not resolved. Trimming pared 2 bases from V and 2 bases from J, leaving 6 bases between. CDR3 length: 13 residues.

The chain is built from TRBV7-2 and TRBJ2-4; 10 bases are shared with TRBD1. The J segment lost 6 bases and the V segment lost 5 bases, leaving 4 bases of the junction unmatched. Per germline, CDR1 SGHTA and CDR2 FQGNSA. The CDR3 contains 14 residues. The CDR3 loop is CASSRQGAGNIQYF. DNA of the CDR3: TGTGCCAGCAGCAGACAGGGGGCTGGAAACATTCAGTACTTC.

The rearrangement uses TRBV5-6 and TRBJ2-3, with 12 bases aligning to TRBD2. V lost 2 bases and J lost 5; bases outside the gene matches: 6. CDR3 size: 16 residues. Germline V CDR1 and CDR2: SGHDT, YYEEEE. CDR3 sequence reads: CASSFLAGGRVDTQYF. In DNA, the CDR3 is TGTGCCAGCAGCTTTCTAGCGGGGGGGCGTGTAGATACGCAGTATTTT. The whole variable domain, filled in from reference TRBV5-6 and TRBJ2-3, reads DAGVTQSPTHLIKTRGQQVTLRCSPKSGHDTVSWYQQALGQGPQFIFQYYEEEERQRGNFPDRFSGHQFPNYSSELNVNALLLGDSALYLCASSFLAGGRVDTQYFGPGTRLTVL.

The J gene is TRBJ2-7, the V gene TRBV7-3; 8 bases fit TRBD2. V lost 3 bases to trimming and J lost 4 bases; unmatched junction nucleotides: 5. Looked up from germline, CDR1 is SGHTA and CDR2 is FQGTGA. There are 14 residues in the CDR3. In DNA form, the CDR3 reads TGTGCCAGCAGCTTGGCGGGGGGTCTATACGAGCAGTACTTC. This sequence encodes CASSLAGGLYEQYF.

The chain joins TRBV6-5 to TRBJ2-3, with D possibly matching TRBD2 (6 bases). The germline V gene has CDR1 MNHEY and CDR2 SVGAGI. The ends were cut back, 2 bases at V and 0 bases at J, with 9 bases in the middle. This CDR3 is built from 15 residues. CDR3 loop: CASSYTGTSTDTQYF. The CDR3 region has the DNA TGTGCCAGCAGTTACACGGGGACTAGCACAGATACGCAGTATTTT.

CDR3 DNA: TGTGCCAGCAGCACTAAGGGAAACACCATATATTTT. It codes for CASSTKGNTIYF. The rearrangement uses TRBV7-9 and TRBJ1-3, with unresolved D. Looked up from germline, CDR1 is SEHNR and CDR2 is FQNEAQ (reference sequence). V lost 5 bases to trimming and J lost 4 bases, with 6 bases between them. CDR3 length: 12 amino acids.

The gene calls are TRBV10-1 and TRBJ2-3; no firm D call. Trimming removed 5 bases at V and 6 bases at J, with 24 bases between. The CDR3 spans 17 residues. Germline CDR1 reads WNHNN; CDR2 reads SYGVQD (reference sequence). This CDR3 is CASSSHSVCHSRDTQYF. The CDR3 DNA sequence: TGCGCCAGCAGTTCTCATTCCGTTTGTCACAGCCGGGATACGCAGTATTTT.

The DNA for the CDR3 is TGTGCCAGCAGTGACTCTATCGTGGGACTAGCGAGCCCAGATACGCAGTATTTT. Its translation is CASSDSIVGLASPDTQYF. V is TRBV6-4 and J is TRBJ2-3; the match to TRBD2 covers 10 bases. The V gene end was trimmed by 0 bases and the J gene end by 4 bases; junction bases not matched to a gene: 10. Germline loops: CDR1 MRHNA, CDR2 SNTAGT. There are 18 residues in the CDR3.

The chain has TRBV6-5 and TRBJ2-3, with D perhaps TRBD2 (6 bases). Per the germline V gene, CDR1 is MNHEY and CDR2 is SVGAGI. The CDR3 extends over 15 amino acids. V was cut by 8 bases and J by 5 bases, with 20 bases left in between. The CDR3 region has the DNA TGTGCCAGCCGTCCGGAGGGGTTTGCAGTAGATACGCAGTATTTT. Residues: CASRPEGFAVDTQYF.

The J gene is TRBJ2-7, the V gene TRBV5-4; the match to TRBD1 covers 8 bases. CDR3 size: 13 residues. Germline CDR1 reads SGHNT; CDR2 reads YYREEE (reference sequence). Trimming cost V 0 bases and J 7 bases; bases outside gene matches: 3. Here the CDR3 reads CASSLATGGEQYF. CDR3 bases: TGTGCCAGCAGCTTGGCTACAGGGGGTGAGCAGTACTTC. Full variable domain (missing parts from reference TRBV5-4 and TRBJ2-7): ETGVTQSPTHLIKTRGQQVTLRCSSQSGHNTVSWYQQALGQGPQFIFQYYREEENGRGNFPPRFSGLQFPNYSSELNVNALELDDSALYLCASSLATGGEQYFGPGTRLTVT.

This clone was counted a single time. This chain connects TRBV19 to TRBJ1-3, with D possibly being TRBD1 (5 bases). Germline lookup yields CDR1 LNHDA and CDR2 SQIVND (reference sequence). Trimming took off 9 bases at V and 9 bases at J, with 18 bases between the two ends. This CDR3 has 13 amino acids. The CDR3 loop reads CASPDQGWGTIYF. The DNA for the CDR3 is TGTGCCAGCCCCGATCAGGGCTGGGGCACCATATATTTT.

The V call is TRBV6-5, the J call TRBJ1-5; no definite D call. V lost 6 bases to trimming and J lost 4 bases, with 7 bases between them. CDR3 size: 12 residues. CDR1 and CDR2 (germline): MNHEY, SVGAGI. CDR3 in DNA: TGTGCCAGCAGAAACACGAATCAGCCCCAGCATTTT. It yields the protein CASRNTNQPQHF.

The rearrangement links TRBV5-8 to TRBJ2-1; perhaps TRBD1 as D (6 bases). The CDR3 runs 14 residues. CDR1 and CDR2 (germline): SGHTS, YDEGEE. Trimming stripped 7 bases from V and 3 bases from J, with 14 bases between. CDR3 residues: CASFRDTDYNEQFF. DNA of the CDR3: TGTGCCAGCTTCCGGGACACGGACTACAATGAGCAGTTCTTC.

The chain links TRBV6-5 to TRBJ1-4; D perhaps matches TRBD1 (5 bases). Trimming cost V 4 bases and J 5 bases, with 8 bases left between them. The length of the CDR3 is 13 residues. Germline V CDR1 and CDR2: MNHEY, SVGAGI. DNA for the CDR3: TGTGCCAGCAGTTTGGCAGGGAATGAAAAACTGTTTTTT. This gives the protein CASSLAGNEKLFF.

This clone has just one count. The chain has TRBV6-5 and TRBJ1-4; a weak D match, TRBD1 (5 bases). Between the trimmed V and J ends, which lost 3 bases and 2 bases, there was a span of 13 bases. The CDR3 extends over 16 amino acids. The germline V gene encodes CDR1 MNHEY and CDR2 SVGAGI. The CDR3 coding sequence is TGTGCCAGCAGTTATTCATCAGGGCGCACTAATGAAAAACTGTTTTTT. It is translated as CASSYSSGRTNEKLFF.

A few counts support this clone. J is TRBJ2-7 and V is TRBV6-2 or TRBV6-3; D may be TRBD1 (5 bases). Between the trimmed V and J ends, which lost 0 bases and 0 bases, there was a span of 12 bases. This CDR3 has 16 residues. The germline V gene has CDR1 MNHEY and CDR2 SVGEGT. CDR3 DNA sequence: TGTGCCAGCAGTTACTCGGCAGGGCGGAACTCCTACGAGCAGTACTTC. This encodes CASSYSAGRNSYEQYF.

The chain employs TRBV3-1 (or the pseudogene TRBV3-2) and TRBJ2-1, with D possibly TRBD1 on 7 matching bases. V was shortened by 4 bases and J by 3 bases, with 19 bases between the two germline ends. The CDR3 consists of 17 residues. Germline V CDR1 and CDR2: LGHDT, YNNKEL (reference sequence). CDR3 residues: CASSREVQGGLYNEQFF. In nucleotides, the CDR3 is TGTGCCAGCAGCCGAGAGGTCCAGGGGGGCCTCTACAATGAGCAGTTCTTC.

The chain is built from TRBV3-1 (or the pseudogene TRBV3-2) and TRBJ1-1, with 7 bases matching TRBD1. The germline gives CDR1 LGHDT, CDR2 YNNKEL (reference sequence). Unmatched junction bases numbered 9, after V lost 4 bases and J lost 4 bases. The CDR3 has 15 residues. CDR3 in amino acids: CASSPRQGWVTEAFF. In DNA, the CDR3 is TGTGCCAGCAGCCCGAGACAGGGTTGGGTCACTGAAGCTTTCTTT.